The T cell receptor beta chain described here comes from a study of early T cells in non-severe SARS-CoV-2 infection. Individual cDNA molecules were tagged with unique molecular identifiers, the study reported. TCRdb redid the calling of the 5' RACE reads with MiXCR, one entry per CDR3 protein. The data contain more than 70,000 distinct CDR3 sequences, 12% of them seen just once; the ten biggest clones take up around 7%. The CDR3 covers 17 residues. Germline V gene data show CDR1 as LGHNT and CDR2 as FRNRAP. V lost 6 bases to trimming and J lost 8 bases; unmatched junction nucleotides: 10. Study-level points and caveats: The VDJdb matching leaned toward anti-spike CD8 responses and overlooked private and CD4 specificities.

Concerning this clonotype itself: Antigen: not known.

Sequences were obtained from whole blood. The clonotype originates from an adult who was a healthcare worker with PCR-confirmed SARS-CoV-2 infection or an uninfected control (not recorded which). V usage is TRBV12-5 and J usage is TRBJ2-1; 16 bases are a match to TRBD2. CDR3 residues: CASGLGTSGRVVDEQFF. In DNA, the CDR3 is TGTGCTAGTGGCCTCGGGACTAGCGGGAGGGTGGTCGATGAGCAGTTCTTC.